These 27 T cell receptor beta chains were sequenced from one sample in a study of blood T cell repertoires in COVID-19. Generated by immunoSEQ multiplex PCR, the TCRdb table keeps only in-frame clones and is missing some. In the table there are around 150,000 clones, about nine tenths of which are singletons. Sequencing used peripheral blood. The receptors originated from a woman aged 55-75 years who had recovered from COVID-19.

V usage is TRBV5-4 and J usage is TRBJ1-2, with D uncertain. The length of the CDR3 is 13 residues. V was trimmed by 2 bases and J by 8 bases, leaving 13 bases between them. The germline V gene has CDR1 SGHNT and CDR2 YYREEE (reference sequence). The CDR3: CASSLSASGGYTF. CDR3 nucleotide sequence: TGTGCCAGCAGCTTAAGTGCCTCCGGGGGCTACACCTTC. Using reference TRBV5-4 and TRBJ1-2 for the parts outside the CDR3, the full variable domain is ETGVTQSPTHLIKTRGQQVTLRCSSQSGHNTVSWYQQALGQGPQFIFQYYREEENGRGNFPPRFSGLQFPNYSSELNVNALELDDSALYLCASSLSASGGYTFGSGTRLTVV.

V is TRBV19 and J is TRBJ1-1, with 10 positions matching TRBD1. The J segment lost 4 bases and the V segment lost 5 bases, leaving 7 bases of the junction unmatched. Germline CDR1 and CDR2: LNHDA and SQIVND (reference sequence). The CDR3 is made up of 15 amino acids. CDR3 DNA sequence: TGTGCCAGTAGTTCGACAGGGGGCGAAGGCACTGAAGCTTTCTTT. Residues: CASSSTGGEGTEAFF.

CDR3 loop: CASCRGLSQPQHF. The DNA of the CDR3 is TGCGCCAGCTGCAGGGGGCTGAGTCAGCCCCAGCATTTT. The chain is built from TRBV5-1 and TRBJ1-5; TRBD1 matches at 8 bases. Germline CDR1 and CDR2: SGHRS and YFSETQ. This CDR3 has 13 residues. Trimming removed 7 bases from V and 6 bases from J; junction bases left unmatched: 6.

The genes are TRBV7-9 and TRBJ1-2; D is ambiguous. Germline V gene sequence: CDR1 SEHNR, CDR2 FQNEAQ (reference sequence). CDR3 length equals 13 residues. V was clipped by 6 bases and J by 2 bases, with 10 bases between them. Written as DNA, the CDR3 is TGTGCCAGCAGAATCGGAGAGAACTATGGCTACACCTTC. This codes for CASRIGENYGYTF. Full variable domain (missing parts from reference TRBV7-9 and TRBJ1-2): DTGVSQNPRHKITKRGQNVTFRCDPISEHNRLYWYRQTLGQGPEFLTYFQNEAQLEKSRLLSDRFSAERPKGSFSTLEIQRTEQGDSAMYLCASRIGENYGYTFGSGTRLTVV.

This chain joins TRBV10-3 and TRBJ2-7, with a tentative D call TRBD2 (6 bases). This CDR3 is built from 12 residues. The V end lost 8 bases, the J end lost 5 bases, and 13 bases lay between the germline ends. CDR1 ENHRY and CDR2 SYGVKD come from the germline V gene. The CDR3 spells CAISGGFHEQYF. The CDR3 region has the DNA TGTGCCATCTCCGGGGGATTTCACGAGCAGTACTTC.

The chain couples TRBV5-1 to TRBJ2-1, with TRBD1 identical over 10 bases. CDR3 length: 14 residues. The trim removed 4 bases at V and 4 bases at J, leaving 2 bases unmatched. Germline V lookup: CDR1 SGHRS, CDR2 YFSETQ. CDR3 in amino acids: CASSRQGAYNEQFF. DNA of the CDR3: TGCGCCAGCAGCCGACAGGGGGCATACAATGAGCAGTTCTTC.

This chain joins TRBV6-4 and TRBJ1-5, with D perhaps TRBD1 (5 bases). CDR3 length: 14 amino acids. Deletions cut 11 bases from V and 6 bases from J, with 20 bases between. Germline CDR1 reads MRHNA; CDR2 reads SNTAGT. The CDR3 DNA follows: TGTGCCGACAAGAACAGGCAGACAGCTCAGCCCCAGCATTTT. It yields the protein CADKNRQTAQPQHF.

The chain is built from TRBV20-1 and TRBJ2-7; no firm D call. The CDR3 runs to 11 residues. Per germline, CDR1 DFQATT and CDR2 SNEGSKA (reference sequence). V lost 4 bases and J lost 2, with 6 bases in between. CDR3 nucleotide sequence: TGCAGTGCTACGGTTGCCTACGAGCAGTACTTC. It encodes CSATVAYEQYF.

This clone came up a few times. CDR3 bases: TGTGCCTGTCTACCCGGACAGGGCTGGAACACTGAAGCTTTCTTT. It translates to CACLPGQGWNTEAFF. The chain carries TRBV30 and TRBJ1-1, with 8 bases matching TRBD1. V dropped 6 bases and J dropped 1; count of bases not matched to a gene: 10. CDR1 and CDR2 from the germline V gene are GTSNPN and SVGIG (reference sequence). The CDR3 extends over 15 amino acids.

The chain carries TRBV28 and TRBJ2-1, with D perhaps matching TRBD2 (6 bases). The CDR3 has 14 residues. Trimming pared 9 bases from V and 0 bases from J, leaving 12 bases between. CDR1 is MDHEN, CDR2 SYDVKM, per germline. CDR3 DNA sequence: TGTGCCAGTGTAGCGGCGGACTCCTACAATGAGCAGTTCTTC. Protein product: CASVAADSYNEQFF. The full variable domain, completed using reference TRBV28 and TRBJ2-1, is DVKVTQSSRYLVKRTGEKVFLECVQDMDHENMFWYRQDPGLGLRLIYFSYDVKMKEKGDIPEGYSVSREKKERFSLILESASTNQTSMYLCASVAADSYNEQFFGPGTRLTVL.

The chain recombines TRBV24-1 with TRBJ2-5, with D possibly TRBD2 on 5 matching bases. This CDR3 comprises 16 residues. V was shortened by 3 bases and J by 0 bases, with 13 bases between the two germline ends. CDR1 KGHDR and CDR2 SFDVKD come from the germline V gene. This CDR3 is CATSDNGLMNQETQYF. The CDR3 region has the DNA TGTGCCACCAGTGATAATGGACTTATGAACCAAGAGACCCAGTACTTC.

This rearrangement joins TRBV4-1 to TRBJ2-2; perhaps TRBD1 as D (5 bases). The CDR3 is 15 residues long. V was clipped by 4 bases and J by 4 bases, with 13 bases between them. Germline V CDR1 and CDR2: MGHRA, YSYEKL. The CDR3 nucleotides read TGCGCCAGCAGCCGAGACCCGACAGTCACCGGGGAGCTGTTTTTT. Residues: CASSRDPTVTGELFF.

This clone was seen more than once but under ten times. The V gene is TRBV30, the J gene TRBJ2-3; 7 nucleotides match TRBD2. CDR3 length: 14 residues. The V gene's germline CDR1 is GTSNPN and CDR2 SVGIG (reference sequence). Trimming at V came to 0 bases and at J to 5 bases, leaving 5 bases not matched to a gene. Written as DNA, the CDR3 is TGTGCCTGGAGTGTACGAGCGGGGATAGATACGCAGTATTTT. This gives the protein CAWSVRAGIDTQYF.

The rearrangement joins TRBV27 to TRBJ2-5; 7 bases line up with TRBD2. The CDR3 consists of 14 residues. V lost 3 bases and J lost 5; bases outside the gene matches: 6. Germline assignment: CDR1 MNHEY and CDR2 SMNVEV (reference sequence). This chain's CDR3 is CASSFRAGQETQYF. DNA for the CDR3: TGTGCCAGCAGTTTTCGAGCGGGGCAGGAGACCCAGTACTTC.

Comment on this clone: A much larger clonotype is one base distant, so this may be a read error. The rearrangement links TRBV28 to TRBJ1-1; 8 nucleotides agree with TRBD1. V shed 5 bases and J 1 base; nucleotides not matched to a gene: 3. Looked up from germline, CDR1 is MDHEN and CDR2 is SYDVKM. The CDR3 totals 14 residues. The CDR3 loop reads CASSVTGGNTEAFF. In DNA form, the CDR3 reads TGTGCCAGCAGTGTCACAGGGGGGAACACTGAAGCTTTCTTT.

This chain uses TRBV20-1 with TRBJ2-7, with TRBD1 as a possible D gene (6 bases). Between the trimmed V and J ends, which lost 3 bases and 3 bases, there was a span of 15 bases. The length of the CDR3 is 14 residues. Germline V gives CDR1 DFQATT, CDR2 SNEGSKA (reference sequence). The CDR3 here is CSASNPGVFYEQYF. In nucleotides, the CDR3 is TGCAGTGCTAGTAATCCAGGGGTTTTCTACGAGCAGTACTTC.

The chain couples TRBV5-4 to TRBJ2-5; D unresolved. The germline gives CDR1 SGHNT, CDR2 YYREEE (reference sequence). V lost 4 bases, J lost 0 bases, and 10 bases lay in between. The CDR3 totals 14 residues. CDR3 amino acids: CASSPSGYQETQYF. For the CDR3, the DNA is TGTGCCAGCAGCCCTTCAGGATACCAAGAGACCCAGTACTTC.

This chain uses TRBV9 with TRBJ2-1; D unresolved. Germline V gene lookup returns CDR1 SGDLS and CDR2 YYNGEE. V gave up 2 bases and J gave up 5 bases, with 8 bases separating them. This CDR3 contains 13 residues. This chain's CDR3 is CASSVRHNNEQFF. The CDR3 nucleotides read TGTGCCAGCAGCGTTCGCCACAACAATGAGCAGTTCTTC.

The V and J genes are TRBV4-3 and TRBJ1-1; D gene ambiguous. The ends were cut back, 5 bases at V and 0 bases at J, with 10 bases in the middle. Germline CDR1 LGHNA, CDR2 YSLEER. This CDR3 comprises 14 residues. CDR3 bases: TGCGCCAGCAGCTATCACCACTTGAACACTGAAGCTTTCTTT. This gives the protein CASSYHHLNTEAFF.

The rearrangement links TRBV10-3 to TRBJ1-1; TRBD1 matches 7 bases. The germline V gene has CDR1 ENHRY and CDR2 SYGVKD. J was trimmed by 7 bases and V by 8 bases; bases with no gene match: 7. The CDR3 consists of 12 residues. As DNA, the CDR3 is TGTGCCATCGGGGGACAGCCCCTTGAAGCTTTCTTT. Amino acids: CAIGGQPLEAFF.

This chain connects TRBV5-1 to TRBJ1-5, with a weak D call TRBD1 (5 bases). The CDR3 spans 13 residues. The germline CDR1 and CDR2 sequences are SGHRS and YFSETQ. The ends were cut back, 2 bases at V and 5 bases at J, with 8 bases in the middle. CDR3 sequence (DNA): TGCGCCAGCAGCTTTACAGGTGATCAGCCCCAGCATTTT. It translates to CASSFTGDQPQHF.

CDR3 region: CASSQDFRSSGNTIYF. As DNA, the CDR3 is TGCGCCAGCAGCCAAGATTTCCGGAGCTCTGGAAACACCATATATTTT. The chain links TRBV4-3 to TRBJ1-3; D is undetermined. Germline V CDR1 and CDR2: LGHNA, YSLEER. Trimming cost V 0 bases and J 0 bases, with 9 bases left between them. The CDR3 is 16 residues long.

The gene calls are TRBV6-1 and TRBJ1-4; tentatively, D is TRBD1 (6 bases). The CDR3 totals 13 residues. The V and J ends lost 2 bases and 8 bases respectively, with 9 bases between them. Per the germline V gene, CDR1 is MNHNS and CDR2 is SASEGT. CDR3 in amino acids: CASSETGTEKLFF. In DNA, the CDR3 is TGTGCCAGCAGTGAAACCGGGACAGAAAAACTGTTTTTT.

The CDR3 spells CASSPRERRSEAFF. DNA of the CDR3: TGTGCCAGCTCACCACGGGAGAGACGCTCTGAAGCTTTCTTT. V is TRBV18 and J is TRBJ1-1; D remains unclear. The V end was cut by 1 base, the J end by 6 bases, with 12 bases between. There are 14 residues in the CDR3. Germline V gives CDR1 KGHSH, CDR2 LQKENI.

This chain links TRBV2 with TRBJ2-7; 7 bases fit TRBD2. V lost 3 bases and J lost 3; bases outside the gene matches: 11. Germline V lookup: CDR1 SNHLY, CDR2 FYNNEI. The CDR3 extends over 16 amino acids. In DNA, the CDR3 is TGTGCCAGCAGTGAGGGAGGGGTTGTCCGCTTCTACGAGCAGTACTTC. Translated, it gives CASSEGGVVRFYEQYF.

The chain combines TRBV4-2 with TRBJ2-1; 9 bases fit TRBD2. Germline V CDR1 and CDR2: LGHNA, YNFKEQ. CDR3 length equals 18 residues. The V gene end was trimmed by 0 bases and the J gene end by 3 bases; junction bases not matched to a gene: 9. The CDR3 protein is CASSQDSERGDLYNEQFF. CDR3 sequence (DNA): TGTGCCAGCAGCCAAGATTCCGAGCGGGGGGACCTCTACAATGAGCAGTTCTTC.

The CDR3 DNA sequence: TGTGCCAGCAGCTTAGTGGCCAAACCAGGGTCAGACTACGAGCAGTACTTC. Translating it yields CASSLVAKPGSDYEQYF. The chain joins TRBV7-6 to TRBJ2-7, with a possible D match to TRBD1 (5 bases). Germline V gene data show CDR1 as SGHVS and CDR2 as FNYEAQ. V was cut by 1 base and J by 3 bases, with 19 bases left in between. The length of the CDR3 is 17 residues.